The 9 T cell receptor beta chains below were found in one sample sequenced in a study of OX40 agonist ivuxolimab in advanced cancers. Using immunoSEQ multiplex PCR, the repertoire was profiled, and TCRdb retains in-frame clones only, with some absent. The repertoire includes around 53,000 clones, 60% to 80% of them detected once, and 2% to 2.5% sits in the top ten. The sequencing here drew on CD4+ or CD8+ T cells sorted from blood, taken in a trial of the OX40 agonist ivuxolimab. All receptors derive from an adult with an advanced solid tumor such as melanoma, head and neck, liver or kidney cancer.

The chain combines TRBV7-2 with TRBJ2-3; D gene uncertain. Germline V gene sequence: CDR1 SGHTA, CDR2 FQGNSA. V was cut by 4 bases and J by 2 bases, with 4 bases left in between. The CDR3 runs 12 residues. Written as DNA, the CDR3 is TGTGCCAGCAGCTACTACACAGATACGCAGTATTTT. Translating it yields CASSYYTDTQYF.

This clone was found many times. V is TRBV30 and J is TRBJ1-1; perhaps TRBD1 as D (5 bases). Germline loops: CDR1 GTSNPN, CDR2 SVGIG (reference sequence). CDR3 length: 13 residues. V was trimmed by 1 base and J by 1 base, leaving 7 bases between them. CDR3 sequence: CAWSGQPNTEAFF. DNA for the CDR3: TGTGCCTGGAGTGGACAGCCGAACACTGAAGCTTTCTTT.

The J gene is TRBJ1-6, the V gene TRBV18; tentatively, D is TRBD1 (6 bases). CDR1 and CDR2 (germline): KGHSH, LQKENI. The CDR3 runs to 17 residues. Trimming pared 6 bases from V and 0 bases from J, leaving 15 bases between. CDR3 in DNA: TGTGCCAGCTCCCCGGGAGGCAGGGGCTCCTATAATTCACCCCTCCACTTT. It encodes CASSPGGRGSYNSPLHF.

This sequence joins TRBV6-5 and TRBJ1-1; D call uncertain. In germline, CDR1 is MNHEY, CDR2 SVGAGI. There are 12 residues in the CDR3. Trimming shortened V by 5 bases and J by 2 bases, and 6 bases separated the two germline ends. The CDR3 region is CASSPGNTEAFF. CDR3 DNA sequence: TGTGCCAGCAGTCCGGGCAACACTGAAGCTTTCTTT.

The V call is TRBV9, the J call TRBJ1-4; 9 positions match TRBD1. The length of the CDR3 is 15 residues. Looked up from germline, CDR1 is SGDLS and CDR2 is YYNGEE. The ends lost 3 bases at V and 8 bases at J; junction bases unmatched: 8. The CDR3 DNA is TGTGCCAGCAGCGGTACCGGGACAGGGAAAGAAAAACTGTTTTTT. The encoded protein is CASSGTGTGKEKLFF.

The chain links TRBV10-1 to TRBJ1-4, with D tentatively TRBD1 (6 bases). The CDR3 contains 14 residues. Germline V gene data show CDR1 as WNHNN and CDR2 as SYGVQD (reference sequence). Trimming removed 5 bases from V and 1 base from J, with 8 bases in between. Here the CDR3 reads CASSTGQTNEKLFF. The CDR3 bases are TGCGCCAGCAGTACGGGACAAACTAATGAAAAACTGTTTTTT.

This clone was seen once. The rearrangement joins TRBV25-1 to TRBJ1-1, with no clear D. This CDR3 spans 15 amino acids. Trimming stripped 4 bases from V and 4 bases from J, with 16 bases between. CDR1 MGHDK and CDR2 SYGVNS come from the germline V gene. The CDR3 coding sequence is TGTGCCAGCAGTGCGAAGGAGGGCTTCGGCACTGAAGCTTTCTTT. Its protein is CASSAKEGFGTEAFF.

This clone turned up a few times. The chain's CDR3 is CASSEIANTGELFF. Written as DNA, the CDR3 is TGTGCCAGCAGTGAAATCGCGAACACCGGGGAGCTGTTTTTT. The chain employs TRBV2 and TRBJ2-2; D is ambiguous. The CDR3 consists of 14 residues. Germline lookup yields CDR1 SNHLY and CDR2 FYNNEI. With 2 bases removed from V and 0 bases from J, the gap between germline ends came to 4 bases.

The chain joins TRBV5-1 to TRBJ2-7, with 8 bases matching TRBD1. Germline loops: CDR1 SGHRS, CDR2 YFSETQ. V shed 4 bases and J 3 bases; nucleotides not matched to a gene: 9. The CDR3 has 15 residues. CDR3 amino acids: CASSGGTGGLYEQYF. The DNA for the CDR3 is TGCGCCAGCAGCGGAGGGACAGGTGGTCTCTACGAGCAGTACTTC.